The 28 T cell receptor beta chains reported below all come from one sample, sequenced in a study of T cells after yellow fever vaccination. In TCRdb, the 5' RACE reads were re-called with MiXCR into one record per CDR3 protein. The sample consists of 500,000 to 650,000 distinct CDR3 sequences, approximately 13% of them appearing once. Sequenced here: PBMCs, sampled on the day of the yellow fever booster vaccination. These receptors all stem from a man aged 25-45 years who received the YFV17D yellow fever vaccine.

This clonotype was picked up a small number of times. The V call is TRBV7-2, the J call TRBJ2-3; no reliable D call. Germline CDR1 reads SGHTA; CDR2 reads FQGNSA. V was shortened by 2 bases and J by 2 bases, with 8 bases between the two germline ends. This CDR3 has 14 amino acids. DNA of the CDR3: TGTGCCAGCAGCTTAAACCCCCCCACAGATACGCAGTATTTT. Amino acids: CASSLNPPTDTQYF.

This chain uses TRBV20-1 with TRBJ2-7, with 9 bases matching TRBD2. The germline gives CDR1 DFQATT, CDR2 SNEGSKA (reference sequence). V dropped 6 bases and J dropped 5; count of bases not matched to a gene: 5. CDR3 length equals 12 residues. The CDR3 sequence: CSAGGTSHEQYF. Written as DNA, the CDR3 is TGCAGTGCCGGGGGGACTAGCCACGAGCAGTACTTC.

The chain joins TRBV2 to TRBJ1-4; 11 nucleotides align to TRBD1. In germline, CDR1 is SNHLY, CDR2 FYNNEI. The V and J ends lost 6 bases and 5 bases, in that order; junction bases with no gene match: 8. CDR3 length: 16 amino acids. The CDR3 DNA reads as TGTGCCAGCAGGCCCGGGACAGGGGGACCCAATGAAAAACTGTTTTTT. Its protein product is CASRPGTGGPNEKLFF.

Only a few counts were recorded for this clonotype. The chain carries TRBV20-1 and TRBJ2-1, with TRBD2 as a possible D gene (6 bases). Trimming left V 0 bases short and J 0 bases short, with 12 bases between. The length of the CDR3 is 16 residues. CDR1 is DFQATT, CDR2 SNEGSKA, per germline (reference sequence). This CDR3 is CSARDLTGDSYNEQFF. Written as DNA, the CDR3 is TGCAGTGCTAGAGATCTGACGGGGGACTCCTACAATGAGCAGTTCTTC.

The chain recombines TRBV12-3 or TRBV12-4 with TRBJ2-7; the match to TRBD2 covers 9 bases. After removal of 6 bases from V and 5 bases from J, the junction contained 5 bases not matched to a gene. This CDR3 comprises 13 residues. CDR3 in DNA: TGTGCCAGCAGCAGCGGGAGGATCCACGAGCAGTACTTC. Its translation is CASSSGRIHEQYF.

This chain connects TRBV5-1 to TRBJ2-1, with TRBD2 matching over 11 bases. In germline, CDR1 is SGHRS, CDR2 YFSETQ. The CDR3 is 23 residues long. The V segment lost 0 bases and the J segment 0 bases; nucleotides outside the gene matches: 20. The CDR3 DNA is TGCGCCAGCAGCTTGGTAACTAGCGGGAGAGGGATAAAAGTAGACCGCTCCTACAATGAGCAGTTCTTC. It is translated as CASSLVTSGRGIKVDRSYNEQFF.

This clonotype was observed a few times. This chain connects TRBV30 to TRBJ1-6; D gene ambiguous. Per germline, CDR1 GTSNPN and CDR2 SVGIG (reference sequence). With 2 bases removed from V and 2 bases from J, the gap between germline ends came to 7 bases. The CDR3 has 14 residues. CDR3 sequence (DNA): TGTGCCTGGAGTCTGGTCACCTATAATTCACCCCTCCACTTT. As protein: CAWSLVTYNSPLHF.

This clonotype was picked up a small number of times. The rearrangement joins TRBV6-2 or TRBV6-3 to TRBJ2-1; D perhaps matches TRBD2 (6 bases). Germline CDR1 is MNHEY and CDR2 is SVGEGT. This CDR3 is built from 14 residues. The germline V and J ends were trimmed by 7 bases and 12 bases, with 22 bases remaining between them. DNA of the CDR3: TGTGCCAGCACCGAATATCGAGTAGCGGCTGGGCAGTTCTTC. It specifies CASTEYRVAAGQFF.

This clonotype showed up just a few times. The gene calls are TRBV6-4 and TRBJ1-5; TRBD1 aligns across 11 bases. J was trimmed by 4 bases and V by 0 bases; bases with no gene match: 2. This CDR3 comprises 16 residues. Germline assignment: CDR1 MRHNA and CDR2 SNTAGT. The CDR3 loop is CASSDSGTGGNQPQHF. The CDR3 nucleotides read TGTGCCAGCAGTGACTCCGGGACAGGGGGGAATCAGCCCCAGCATTTT.

The V and J genes are TRBV11-2 and TRBJ2-7; TRBD2 aligns across 9 bases. CDR1 and CDR2 from the germline V gene are SGHAT and FQNNGV. V lost 5 bases to trimming and J lost 2 bases; unmatched junction nucleotides: 4. The CDR3 totals 14 residues. DNA for the CDR3: TGTGCCAGCAGCCTTAGCGGGAGTGCCTACGAGCAGTACTTC. Translated: CASSLSGSAYEQYF.

The chain joins TRBV7-2 to TRBJ1-1; perhaps TRBD1 as D (5 bases). Germline V CDR1 and CDR2: SGHTA, FQGNSA. The CDR3 contains 16 residues. V lost 1 base, J lost 5 bases, and 17 bases lay in between. The CDR3 DNA follows: TGTGCCAGCAGCTTAGGAGGGGCCCTTGGATTAACTGAAGCTTTCTTT. This sequence encodes CASSLGGALGLTEAFF. The complete variable domain, with remaining parts taken from reference TRBV7-2 and TRBJ1-1, reads GAGVSQSPSNKVTEKGKDVELRCDPISGHTALYWYRQSLGQGLEFLIYFQGNSAPDKSGLPSDRFSAERTGGSVSTLTIQRTQQEDSAVYLCASSLGGALGLTEAFFGQGTRLTVV.

V gene TRBV15 combines with J gene TRBJ2-2; D gene ambiguous. From germline, CDR1 is LNHNV and CDR2 YYDKDF (reference sequence). Trimming left V 4 bases short and J 7 bases short, with 7 bases between. This CDR3 region has 12 residues. CDR3 nucleotides: TGTGCCACCAGCATGTATGGCGGGGAGCTGTTTTTT. This codes for CATSMYGGELFF. Based on the CDR3 plus reference TRBV15 and TRBJ2-2, the full variable domain is DAMVIQNPRYQVTQFGKPVTLSCSQTLNHNVMYWYQQKSSQAPKLLFHYYDKDFNNEADTPDNFQSRRPNTSFCFLDIRSPGLGDTAMYLCATSMYGGELFFGEGSRLTVL.

This clonotype was found many times. This rearrangement joins TRBV25-1 to TRBJ2-7; no clear D. This CDR3 region has 11 residues. V was cut by 3 bases and J by 3 bases, with 3 bases left in between. Germline CDR1 is MGHDK and CDR2 is SYGVNS. CDR3 residues: CASSEVYEQYF. Here the CDR3 DNA reads TGTGCCAGCAGTGAGGTCTACGAGCAGTACTTC.

This clonotype was seen only a few times. The CDR3 nucleotides are TGCAGTGCTATTTGGGACGGTACCTACGAGCAGTACTTC. Its translation is CSAIWDGTYEQYF. The genes are TRBV20-1 and TRBJ2-7; D may match TRBD1 or TRBD2 (5 bases each). V shed 4 bases and J shed 2 bases, with 12 bases lying between them. Germline CDR1 reads DFQATT; CDR2 reads SNEGSKA (reference sequence). This CDR3 has 13 amino acids.

This clonotype was detected a few times. V usage is TRBV6-1 and J usage is TRBJ2-7, with TRBD2 identical over 12 bases. This CDR3 has 17 amino acids. The germline V gene has CDR1 MNHNS and CDR2 SASEGT. Trimming removed 5 bases from V and 6 bases from J; junction bases left unmatched: 14. The CDR3 DNA reads as TGTGCCAGCAGTAGAAACTCACCGGGACTAGCGGGTCTCGAGCAGTACTTC. This codes for CASSRNSPGLAGLEQYF.

This chain connects TRBV5-1 to TRBJ2-5; the D gene is possibly TRBD1 (5 bases). The CDR3 has 14 amino acids. Germline CDR1 is SGHRS and CDR2 is YFSETQ. Trimming removed 0 bases at V and 6 bases at J, with 12 bases between. The CDR3 coding sequence is TGCGCCAGCAGCTTGGATCCAGGGAAGAAGACCCAGTACTTC. Protein product: CASSLDPGKKTQYF.

This sequence joins TRBV7-9 and TRBJ2-3; D gene ambiguous. There are 15 residues in the CDR3. The V gene's germline CDR1 is SEHNR and CDR2 FQNEAQ (reference sequence). V lost 5 bases and J lost 0, with 12 bases in between. In DNA, the CDR3 is TGTGCCAGCAGCCACGGGCTAGTGAGCACAGATACGCAGTATTTT. Its protein product is CASSHGLVSTDTQYF.

This rearrangement joins TRBV20-1 to TRBJ2-7; D is possibly TRBD1 (6 bases). V lost 1 base to trimming and J lost 3 bases, with 10 bases between them. Germline lookup yields CDR1 DFQATT and CDR2 SNEGSKA (reference sequence). The CDR3 loop spans 13 amino acids. The CDR3 sequence: CSARVVRGYEQYF. The CDR3 nucleotides are TGCAGTGCTAGAGTAGTCAGGGGCTACGAGCAGTACTTC.

This clonotype was observed a few times. The chain combines TRBV12-3 or TRBV12-4 with TRBJ2-7; D perhaps matches TRBD2 (6 bases). The CDR3 contains 14 residues. The germline V and J ends were trimmed by 2 bases and 5 bases, with 13 bases remaining between them. CDR3 coding DNA: TGTGCCAGCAGTTTAAGTGGAGGGGCCCACGAGCAGTACTTC. Translating gives CASSLSGGAHEQYF.

This clonotype occurred a few times. The rearrangement joins TRBV11-2 to TRBJ2-5; TRBD2 matches 8 bases. After removal of 1 base from V and 3 bases from J, the junction contained 13 bases not matched to a gene. There are 18 residues in the CDR3. Germline CDR1 and CDR2: SGHAT and FQNNGV. CDR3 in DNA: TGTGCCAGCAGCTTAGTCGGGGAGCGGGAGTGGATTGAAGAGACCCAGTACTTC. Its translation: CASSLVGEREWIEETQYF.

CDR3 bases: TGTGCCACCTCCGGGACAGGGTTTCATGAGCAGTTCTTC. This codes for CATSGTGFHEQFF. The V call is TRBV2, the J call TRBJ2-1; 9 bases fit TRBD1. Germline V gene sequence: CDR1 SNHLY, CDR2 FYNNEI. With V trimmed by 10 bases and J by 8 bases, 9 bases remained unmatched. The CDR3 totals 13 residues.

This clonotype was seen a few times. V is TRBV7-2 and J is TRBJ2-5; D possibly matches TRBD1 or TRBD2 (6 bases each). The germline V gene has CDR1 SGHTA and CDR2 FQGNSA. Trimming took off 3 bases at V and 2 bases at J, with 16 bases between the two ends. This CDR3 comprises 16 residues. The CDR3 loop reads CASSFHTGDIQETQYF. The DNA for the CDR3 is TGTGCCAGCAGCTTTCATACGGGGGACATACAAGAGACCCAGTACTTC.

This clonotype showed up many times. The chain uses TRBV5-1 and TRBJ2-7, with D tentatively TRBD1 or TRBD2 (6 bases each). Germline-derived CDR1 and CDR2 are SGHRS and YFSETQ. The CDR3 runs to 14 residues. Trimming removed 4 bases from V and 2 bases from J, with 13 bases in between. CDR3 sequence reads: CASSTQEGAYEQYF. CDR3 in DNA: TGCGCCAGCAGCACACAGGAGGGGGCCTACGAGCAGTACTTC.

This clonotype was detected only a few times. The CDR3 DNA is TGTGCCAGCAGCGGAGAGGCCTGGGATACGCAGTATTTT. This encodes CASSGEAWDTQYF. The gene calls are TRBV7-2 and TRBJ2-3; D gene unclear. Germline V gene lookup returns CDR1 SGHTA and CDR2 FQGNSA. The CDR3 spans 13 residues. Trimming cost V 5 bases and J 6 bases, with 12 bases left between them.

V gene TRBV4-3 combines with J gene TRBJ2-5, with 12 bases that match TRBD1. The CDR3 spans 16 residues. V gave up 0 bases and J gave up 8 bases; unmatched junction bases: 7. CDR1 and CDR2 from the germline V gene are LGHNA and YSLEER. This chain's CDR3 is CASSQDTGGTGGTQYF. Written as DNA, the CDR3 is TGCGCCAGCAGCCAAGATACAGGCGGGACAGGGGGCACCCAGTACTTC.

This clonotype was seen a handful of times. This chain links TRBV28 with TRBJ2-5; 8 bases agree with TRBD1. After removal of 2 bases from V and 1 base from J, the junction contained 9 bases not matched to a gene. The CDR3 length is 17 residues. Germline V lookup: CDR1 MDHEN, CDR2 SYDVKM. The CDR3 nucleotides are TGTGCCAGCAGTTTACTTGACAGGGGAATCCCCCAAGAGACCCAGTACTTC. This encodes CASSLLDRGIPQETQYF.

This clonotype was detected only once. At one end, the junction sequence differs from germline, possibly due to a read error. This chain joins TRBV28 and TRBJ2-5, with unresolved D. This CDR3 region has 12 residues. Germline CDR1 MDHEN, CDR2 SYDVKM. The CDR3 DNA reads as TGTGCCAGCAGTTATCTCCAAGAGACCGAGTACTTC. It yields the protein CASSYLQETEYF.

This clonotype was seen only a few times. J is TRBJ2-2 and V is TRBV4-3, with 9 positions matching TRBD2. Trimming cost V 1 base and J 5 bases; bases outside gene matches: 5. Germline V gene sequence: CDR1 LGHNA, CDR2 YSLEER. This CDR3 is built from 16 residues. CDR3 DNA sequence: TGCGCCAGCAGCCAAGTAGCGGGAGTACAGACCGGGGAGCTGTTTTTT. It translates to CASSQVAGVQTGELFF.